The rows below give T cell receptor beta chains drawn from one sample of a study of blood T cells in healthy people across ages. TCRdb used MiXCR to reprocess the 5' RACE reads, holding one entry per CDR3 protein. Among under 1,000,000 distinct CDR3 sequences, under 40% were seen once, and the ten largest hold over 10%. Sequenced: blood. The source is a man aged 18-30 years in good health. Both conserved end residues are part of each CDR3. The D gene is left open where the match is weak. Clone size is shown for a subset of rows, as once, few, many or a class of expanded clone.

D: .; V: TRBV4-3; size: .; length: 17; J: TRBJ2-5; CDR3: CASSQDKVGGPQETQYF; DNA: TGCGCCAGCAGCCAAGATAAGGTCGGAGGGCCTCAAGAGACCCAGTACTTC
D: .; V: TRBV13; size: .; length: 16; J: TRBJ1-4; CDR3: CASSLGGFSANEKLFF; DNA: TGTGCCAGCAGCTTAGGCGGCTTCTCGGCTAATGAAAAACTGTTTTTT
D: .; V: TRBV7-9; size: few; length: 11; J: TRBJ2-5; CDR3: CASLFGETQYF; DNA: TGTGCCAGCCTATTCGGGGAGACCCAGTACTTC
D: TRBD2; V: TRBV29-1; size: .; length: 14; J: TRBJ2-1; CDR3: CSVAGVSSHNEQFF; DNA: TGCAGCGTCGCGGGGGTGAGCTCCCACAATGAGCAGTTCTTC
D: .; V: TRBV7-2; size: few; length: 15; J: TRBJ2-3; CDR3: CASSLGELLTDTQYF; DNA: TGTGCCAGCAGCTTAGGGGAGCTCCTCACAGATACGCAGTATTTT
D: TRBD1; V: TRBV7-9; size: .; length: 19; J: TRBJ2-1; CDR3: CASSFPRKRQGSSYNEQFF; DNA: TGTGCCAGCAGCTTCCCCCGAAAGAGACAGGGCAGCTCCTACAATGAGCAGTTCTTC
D: .; V: TRBV7-9; size: .; length: 16; J: TRBJ2-3; CDR3: CASSPLRGASTDTQYF; DNA: TGTGCCAGCAGCCCTCTGCGTGGGGCCAGCACAGATACGCAGTATTTT
D: .; V: TRBV12-3/TRBV12-4; size: many; length: 13; J: TRBJ2-7; CDR3: CASSFRDGYEQYF; DNA: TGTGCCAGCAGTTTCCGGGACGGCTACGAGCAGTACTTC
D: .; V: TRBV7-6; size: many; length: 16; J: TRBJ2-1; CDR3: CASSLRSVFIYNEQFF; DNA: TGTGCCAGCAGCTTACGCTCCGTTTTCATTTACAATGAGCAGTTCTTC
D: TRBD2; V: TRBV12-3/TRBV12-4; size: many; length: 16; J: TRBJ2-3; CDR3: CASSRTSGGGTDTQYF; DNA: TGTGCCAGCAGTCGGACTAGCGGGGGGGGAACAGATACGCAGTATTTT
D: .; V: TRBV7-9; size: .; length: 12; J: TRBJ2-5; CDR3: CAGSLVQETQYF; DNA: TGTGCCGGCAGCTTAGTGCAGGAGACCCAGTACTTC
D: .; V: TRBV27; size: .; length: 15; J: TRBJ1-4; CDR3: CASSRMEGRHEKLFF; DNA: TGTGCCAGCAGCCGAATGGAGGGGCGCCATGAAAAACTGTTTTTT
D: .; V: TRBV4-2; size: .; length: 15; J: TRBJ2-1; CDR3: CASSLSRTDRSEQFF; DNA: TGTGCCAGCAGCCTCTCGAGGACCGATCGTAGTGAGCAGTTCTTC
D: TRBD2; V: TRBV7-2; size: few; length: 19; J: TRBJ2-3; CDR3: CASSLNGLAGGSSTDTQYF; DNA: TGTGCCAGCAGCCTCAATGGACTAGCGGGGGGCTCTAGCACAGATACGCAGTATTTT
D: TRBD1; V: TRBV12-3/TRBV12-4; size: .; length: 12; J: TRBJ1-2; CDR3: CASSAGGGGYTF; DNA: TGTGCCAGCAGTGCAGGGGGCGGCGGCTACACCTTC
D: .; V: TRBV6-2/TRBV6-3; size: .; length: 11; J: TRBJ2-4; CDR3: CASSGGGVEYF; DNA: TGTGCCAGCAGTGGGGGCGGAGTAGAGTACTTC
D: .; V: TRBV12-5; size: .; length: 15; J: TRBJ2-5; CDR3: CASGLASPIRETQYF; DNA: TGTGCTAGTGGTTTGGCGTCCCCGATTCGGGAGACCCAGTACTTC
D: .; V: TRBV2; size: .; length: 16; J: TRBJ1-5; CDR3: CASRDTEAYSNQPQHF; DNA: TGTGCCAGCAGGGACACGGAAGCATATAGCAATCAGCCCCAGCATTTT
D: TRBD1; V: TRBV4-3; size: many; length: 15; J: TRBJ2-3; CDR3: CASSQSGTAGDTQYF; DNA: TGCGCCAGCAGCCAATCCGGGACAGCAGGAGATACGCAGTATTTT
D: .; V: TRBV25-1; size: .; length: 12; J: TRBJ2-4; CDR3: CASRTGGNIQYF; DNA: TGTGCCAGCAGGACAGGCGGGAACATTCAGTACTTC
D: TRBD1; V: TRBV7-9; size: .; length: 18; J: TRBJ2-1; CDR3: CASSSKGFTGTGRDEQFF; DNA: TGTGCCAGCAGCTCAAAGGGATTTACCGGGACAGGGAGGGATGAGCAGTTCTTC
D: .; V: TRBV15; size: once; length: 15; J: TRBJ2-1; CDR3: CATNRDGRQFNEQFF; DNA: TGTGCCACCAACAGAGACGGCAGGCAGTTCAATGAGCAGTTCTTC
D: .; V: TRBV7-9; size: few; length: 12; J: TRBJ2-1; CDR3: CASSSKKWEQFF; DNA: TGTGCCAGCAGCTCCAAGAAGTGGGAGCAGTTCTTC
D: TRBD1; V: TRBV12-3/TRBV12-4; size: .; length: 15; J: TRBJ2-5; CDR3: CASSQGDRSYNEQYF; DNA: TGTGCCAGCAGTCAGGGGGACAGGAGTTACAATGAGCAGTACTTC
D: TRBD2; V: TRBV20-1; size: .; length: 12; J: TRBJ2-1; CDR3: CSAPGTSDEQFF; DNA: TGCAGTGCCCCCGGGACTAGTGACGAGCAGTTCTTC
D: .; V: TRBV18; size: .; length: 14; J: TRBJ1-2; CDR3: CASSPGEAPDGYTF; DNA: TGTGCCAGCTCACCAGGGGAGGCTCCGGACGGCTACACCTTC
D: TRBD1; V: TRBV7-2; size: few; length: 13; J: TRBJ1-2; CDR3: CASSATGGNGYTF; DNA: TGTGCCAGCAGCGCGACAGGGGGGAATGGCTACACCTTC
D: .; V: TRBV12-3/TRBV12-4; size: .; length: 12; J: TRBJ2-1; CDR3: CASSEVGPEQFF; DNA: TGTGCCAGCAGTGAAGTGGGCCCTGAGCAGTTCTTC
D: .; V: TRBV24-1; size: .; length: 14; J: TRBJ1-5; CDR3: CATRAQGGNQPQHF; DNA: TGTGCCACCAGGGCACAGGGCGGCAATCAGCCCCAGCATTTT
D: .; V: TRBV15; size: .; length: 13; J: TRBJ2-1; CDR3: CATSRVSYNEQFF; DNA: TGTGCCACCAGCAGAGTCTCCTACAATGAGCAGTTCTTC
D: .; V: TRBV20-1; size: .; length: 10; J: TRBJ2-2; CDR3: CSAPQGELFF; DNA: TGCAGTGCCCCACAGGGGGAGCTGTTTTTT
D: .; V: TRBV5-1; size: few; length: 19; J: TRBJ2-6; CDR3: CASSLEGGRLRSGANVLTF; DNA: TGCGCCAGCAGCTTGGAGGGAGGAAGGCTTCGCTCTGGGGCCAACGTCCTGACTTTC
D: .; V: TRBV9; size: .; length: 14; J: TRBJ2-5; CDR3: CASSVGAGEGTQYF; DNA: TGTGCCAGCAGCGTAGGCGCAGGGGAAGGGACCCAGTACTTC
D: TRBD1; V: TRBV12-3/TRBV12-4; size: .; length: 14; J: TRBJ2-4; CDR3: CASSSQGARDIQYF; DNA: TGTGCCAGCAGTTCCCAGGGGGCTCGGGACATTCAGTACTTC
D: TRBD1; V: TRBV12-3/TRBV12-4; size: many; length: 13; J: TRBJ1-1; CDR3: CASSDRGSTEAFF; DNA: TGTGCCAGCAGTGACAGGGGATCCACTGAAGCTTTCTTT
D: .; V: TRBV7-2; size: .; length: 16; J: TRBJ1-1; CDR3: CASSSLSFRFPTEAFF; DNA: TGTGCCAGCAGCTCCTTAAGTTTTCGGTTTCCCACTGAAGCTTTCTTT
D: .; V: TRBV12-3/TRBV12-4; size: .; length: 14; J: TRBJ2-3; CDR3: CASTVGGGIDTQYF; DNA: .
D: .; V: TRBV20-1; size: .; length: 13; J: TRBJ1-1; CDR3: CSALGPSGTEAFF; DNA: TGCAGTGCTCTTGGACCCTCCGGAACTGAAGCTTTCTTT
D: TRBD2; V: TRBV25-1; size: .; length: 13; J: TRBJ2-1; CDR3: CASVLGGGDEQFF; DNA: TGTGCCAGCGTACTTGGGGGGGGAGATGAGCAGTTCTTC
D: .; V: TRBV29-1; size: .; length: 12; J: TRBJ1-2; CDR3: CSVVGGIGGYTF; DNA: TGCAGCGTTGTGGGGGGCATAGGTGGCTACACCTTC
D: .; V: TRBV6-1; size: .; length: 13; J: TRBJ1-1; CDR3: CASSPLGGTEAFF; DNA: TGTGCCAGCAGCCCCCTAGGGGGGACTGAAGCTTTCTTT
D: .; V: TRBV14; size: once; length: 13; J: TRBJ2-1; CDR3: CASSRRTFNEQFF; DNA: TGTGCCAGCAGCCGCCGGACCTTCAATGAGCAGTTCTTC
D: TRBD1; V: TRBV9; size: few; length: 16; J: TRBJ1-2; CDR3: CASSVVSAGQPYGYTF; DNA: TGTGCCAGCAGCGTAGTGAGCGCGGGACAGCCCTATGGCTACACCTTC
D: .; V: TRBV11-2; size: .; length: 15; J: TRBJ2-5; CDR3: CASSLGGVQQETQYF; DNA: TGTGCCAGCAGCTTAGGTGGGGTACAACAAGAGACCCAGTACTTC
D: .; V: TRBV9; size: .; length: 17; J: TRBJ1-2; CDR3: CASSVPKDRRPGYGYTF; DNA: TGTGCCAGCAGCGTACCCAAGGATCGACGGCCAGGCTATGGCTACACCTTC
D: .; V: TRBV28; size: few; length: 16; J: TRBJ1-1; CDR3: CASRRREGRSGTEAFF; DNA: TGTGCCAGCAGGAGGAGGGAGGGAAGAAGCGGCACTGAAGCTTTCTTT
D: .; V: TRBV24-1; size: .; length: 13; J: TRBJ1-5; CDR3: CATSAGGDQPQHF; DNA: TGTGCCACCAGTGCCGGGGGGGATCAGCCCCAGCATTTT
D: .; V: TRBV13; size: once; length: 12; J: TRBJ2-4; CDR3: CASSGGQNIQYF; DNA: TGTGCCAGCAGCGGGGGGCAAAACATTCAGTACTTC
D: .; V: TRBV14; size: .; length: 16; J: TRBJ2-5; CDR3: CASSQDRVRLGETQYF; DNA: TGTGCCAGCAGCCAAGACAGGGTCAGGTTGGGAGAGACCCAGTACTTC
D: .; V: TRBV15; size: .; length: 11; J: TRBJ1-1; CDR3: CATSIGSEAFF; DNA: TGTGCCACCAGTATAGGCTCTGAAGCTTTCTTT
D: TRBD2; V: TRBV7-2; size: .; length: 17; J: TRBJ2-2; CDR3: CASSLGLAGGHGGELFF; DNA: TGTGCCAGCAGCTTAGGACTAGCGGGGGGGCATGGAGGGGAGCTGTTTTTT
D: TRBD2; V: TRBV10-3; size: few; length: 15; J: TRBJ2-1; CDR3: CAISGSGESYNEQFF; DNA: TGTGCCATCAGCGGTAGCGGGGAGTCCTACAATGAGCAGTTCTTC
D: TRBD1; V: TRBV19; size: few; length: 13; J: TRBJ2-7; CDR3: CASSIRTGSEQYF; DNA: TGTGCCAGTAGTATAAGGACAGGGAGCGAGCAGTACTTC
D: .; V: TRBV25-1; size: few; length: 14; J: TRBJ1-2; CDR3: CASSYGTAVYGYTF; DNA: TGTGCCAGCAGTTATGGGACGGCCGTATATGGCTACACCTTC
D: TRBD1; V: TRBV10-3; size: many; length: 11; J: TRBJ2-3; CDR3: CAGTGTDTQYF; DNA: TGTGCCGGGACAGGCACAGATACGCAGTATTTT
D: .; V: TRBV7-2; size: .; length: 13; J: TRBJ2-1; CDR3: CASSLVLRGAQFF; DNA: TGTGCCAGCAGCTTAGTCTTACGAGGAGCGCAGTTCTTC
D: .; V: TRBV7-3; size: .; length: 14; J: TRBJ2-5; CDR3: CASSPGGDRKTQYF; DNA: TGTGCCAGCAGCCCCGGTGGGGATAGGAAGACCCAGTACTTC
D: TRBD2; V: TRBV6-6; size: .; length: 16; J: TRBJ2-7; CDR3: CASSYSPASGGLLQYF; DNA: TGTGCCAGCAGTTACTCGCCCGCTAGCGGGGGGTTATTGCAGTACTTC